This section outlines one T cell receptor beta chain sequence together with its context. These data belong to a study of blood T cell repertoires in COVID-19. The overall study: PBMCs, B-cell-depleted T cells, or T cells provided the cDNA or gDNA that made up the material.

Authors' analysis steps: Amplification of reference gene primers provided the estimated nucleated cell counts. Sequenced by immunoSEQ multiplex PCR; TCRdb stores in-frame clones only, minus some. From that table come the V and J calls and clone size; the DNA was used to work out D and trimming. The sample yields 200,000 to 250,000 clones, around 84% seen once. Across about two dozen US areas, participants ranged in age from about 18 to 90 years. Cohort assignment relied on participant-reported clinical history. The CDR3 length is 12 residues. Germline values: CDR1 LNHDA, CDR2 SQIVND (reference sequence). Trimming pared 3 bases from V and 10 bases from J, leaving 7 bases between.

V and J are TRBV19 and TRBJ1-6; D is undetermined. Source material: PBMCs or T cells enriched from blood (not recorded which). The source is a man aged 25 to 40 with acute COVID-19. The CDR3 is CASSIMTSPLHF. CDR3 nucleotides: TGTGCCAGTAGTATTATGACATCACCCCTCCACTTT.